Following are 23 T cell receptor beta chains from one sample sequenced in a study of blood T cells in healthy people across ages. Primers used in a second PCR of roughly 7 to 12 cycles were a sample-barcoded 5' primer and a J-beta primer mix. TCRdb passed the 5' RACE reads through MiXCR, listing each CDR3 protein once. The table records some 320,000 distinct CDR3 sequences, around 27% of them present only once. The material sequenced was blood. Receptors were obtained from a woman in her 70s in good health.

This clonotype was recorded many times. The genes are TRBV28 and TRBJ2-2, with a possible D match to TRBD2 (5 bases). The CDR3 extends over 14 amino acids. Germline V gene data show CDR1 as MDHEN and CDR2 as SYDVKM. Trimming left V 5 bases short and J 3 bases short, with 10 bases between. The CDR3 here is CASSGSRYTGELFF. The CDR3 DNA follows: TGTGCCAGCAGTGGGAGTCGGTACACCGGGGAGCTGTTTTTT.

This chain uses TRBV7-2 with TRBJ2-1; 7 positions match TRBD1. Near its end, the DNA agrees better with TRBJ2-7, so the J call may be wrong. CDR3 length: 16 residues. CDR1 SGHTA and CDR2 FQGNSA come from the germline V gene. CDR3: CASSRTGTASSYEQYF. CDR3 DNA sequence: TGTGCCAGCAGCCGGACTGGGACAGCGAGCTCCTACGAGCAGTACTTC.

This clonotype turned up a few times. V gene TRBV7-2 combines with J gene TRBJ2-5; tentative D call: TRBD1 (5 bases). This CDR3 has 14 residues. Germline CDR1 and CDR2: SGHTA and FQGNSA. Trimming left V 2 bases short and J 3 bases short, with 10 bases between. CDR3 in amino acids: CASSLPGREETQYF. The CDR3, as DNA: TGTGCCAGCAGCTTACCGGGCAGGGAAGAGACCCAGTACTTC.

The V call is TRBV18, the J call TRBJ1-3; D is unresolved. V lost 4 bases and J 0 bases, leaving 13 bases between the germline ends. CDR3 size: 16 residues. Germline V gene lookup returns CDR1 KGHSH and CDR2 LQKENI. CDR3 DNA sequence: TGTGCCAGCTCACGACTACCACAGAGCTCTGGAAACACCATATATTTT. Translated: CASSRLPQSSGNTIYF.

The chain carries TRBV9 and TRBJ2-1; TRBD2 agrees at 8 bases. In germline, CDR1 is SGDLS, CDR2 YYNGEE. Unmatched junction bases numbered 5, after V lost 6 bases and J lost 6 bases. The CDR3 is 13 residues long. This CDR3 reads CASKGLGSNEQFF. The CDR3 DNA reads TGTGCCAGCAAGGGACTAGGAAGCAATGAGCAGTTCTTC. Drawing the rest from reference TRBV9 and TRBJ2-1, the complete variable domain is DSGVTQTPKHLITATGQRVTLRCSPRSGDLSVYWYQQSLDQGLQFLIQYYNGEERAKGNILERFSAQQFPDLHSELNLSSLELGDSALYFCASKGLGSNEQFFGPGTRLTVL.

The J gene is TRBJ2-2, the V gene TRBV7-6, with TRBD1 identical over 7 bases. CDR1 SGHVS and CDR2 FNYEAQ come from the germline V gene. The CDR3 loop spans 15 amino acids. J was trimmed by 6 bases and V by 3 bases; bases with no gene match: 7. Here the CDR3 reads CASSFRGMAAGELFF. The CDR3 nucleotides read TGTGCCAGCAGCTTCAGGGGGATGGCCGCCGGGGAGCTGTTTTTT.

The rearrangement joins TRBV20-1 to TRBJ2-5; 8 positions match TRBD2. J lost 7 bases, V lost 6 bases, and 10 bases had no gene match. CDR3 length: 13 amino acids. Germline lookup yields CDR1 DFQATT and CDR2 SNEGSKA (reference sequence). CDR3 region: CSAERERLGTQYF. The CDR3 nucleotides are TGCAGTGCCGAGCGGGAGAGGCTTGGGACCCAGTACTTC.

This chain joins TRBV7-2 and TRBJ2-3; D perhaps matches TRBD2 (5 bases). This CDR3 contains 15 residues. The V end was cut by 5 bases, the J end by 3 bases, with 15 bases between. CDR1 is SGHTA, CDR2 FQGNSA, per germline. The CDR3 DNA follows: TGTGCCAGCAGCCCAGACGGGGTAGCGACAGATACGCAGTATTTT. It yields the protein CASSPDGVATDTQYF. Supplemented by reference TRBV7-2 and TRBJ2-3, the full variable domain reads GAGVSQSPSNKVTEKGKDVELRCDPISGHTALYWYRQSLGQGLEFLIYFQGNSAPDKSGLPSDRFSAERTGGSVSTLTIQRTQQEDSAVYLCASSPDGVATDTQYFGPGTRLTVL.

The table lists this clonotype with many counts. The chain links TRBV6-5 to TRBJ1-5; D is undetermined. This CDR3 has 15 residues. Germline assignment: CDR1 MNHEY and CDR2 SVGAGI. Trimming removed 2 bases at V and 0 bases at J, with 8 bases between. CDR3 in amino acids: CASSYGRPSNQPQHF. Written as DNA, the CDR3 is TGTGCCAGCAGTTACGGACGCCCTAGCAATCAGCCCCAGCATTTT.

This clonotype showed up many times. This chain's CDR3 is CSAPGALNEQFF. The CDR3 DNA reads as TGCAGCGCTCCGGGGGCCCTCAATGAGCAGTTCTTC. The chain is built from TRBV20-1 and TRBJ2-1; D may be TRBD1 or TRBD2 (6 bases each). CDR1 DFQATT and CDR2 SNEGSKA come from the germline V gene (reference sequence). This CDR3 comprises 12 residues.

This clonotype was observed a handful of times. The rearrangement links TRBV20-1 to TRBJ2-5; possibly TRBD2 for D (6 bases). Germline CDR1 and CDR2: DFQATT and SNEGSKA (reference sequence). CDR3 size: 13 residues. Trimming stripped 0 bases from V and 4 bases from J, with 9 bases between. This CDR3 reads CSARDGTVETQYF. In nucleotides, the CDR3 is TGCAGTGCTAGAGATGGGACTGTAGAGACCCAGTACTTC.

This clonotype was detected only a few times. V and J are TRBV7-9 and TRBJ1-3; no firm D call. V was shortened by 5 bases and J by 14 bases, with 16 bases between the two germline ends. The CDR3 is 12 residues long. CDR1 is SEHNR, CDR2 FQNEAQ, per germline (reference sequence). DNA of the CDR3: TGTGCCAGCAGCATCCGGACTGACTCCTTATATTTT. It yields the protein CASSIRTDSLYF.

V usage is TRBV12-3 or TRBV12-4 and J usage is TRBJ2-1; 7 nucleotides agree with TRBD2. Trimming cost V 5 bases and J 7 bases; bases outside gene matches: 11. This CDR3 has 15 amino acids. The CDR3 DNA follows: TGTGCCAGCAGTCCCGACGGCGGGAGTTCGAATGAGCAGTTCTTC. Translated: CASSPDGGSSNEQFF.

V is TRBV7-8 and J is TRBJ2-1; D gene uncertain. Germline values: CDR1 SGHVS, CDR2 FQNEAQ. The CDR3 has 11 amino acids. The CDR3 DNA reads as TGTGTCAGTAGCCACGCCATTGAGCAGTTCTTC. Its protein product is CVSSHAIEQFF.

The chain combines TRBV2 with TRBJ2-1, with 10 positions matching TRBD2. CDR3 length: 15 amino acids. Germline values: CDR1 SNHLY, CDR2 FYNNEI. Losses at the gene ends were 6 bases for V and 8 bases for J; bases not matched to a gene: 10. This CDR3 is CASSLLAGRADEQFF. In DNA, the CDR3 is TGTGCCAGCAGCCTACTAGCGGGAAGGGCTGATGAGCAGTTCTTC.

This clonotype was picked up a small number of times. The rearrangement uses TRBV7-4 and TRBJ2-5; D is tentatively TRBD1 or TRBD2 (6 bases each). The J call could be wrong; TRBJ2-1 is a better fit for the DNA end. Germline CDR1 SGHVT, CDR2 SQSDAQ. The CDR3 runs 20 residues. CDR3 loop: CASSLAPSGGARVWCNEQFF. In nucleotides, the CDR3 is TGTGCCAGCAGCTTAGCGCCGTCCGGGGGCGCGAGGGTTTGGTGCAATGAGCAGTTCTTC.

This clonotype was seen a handful of times. Sequence at one end of the junction differs from germline and may be a read error. This sequence joins TRBV13 and TRBJ2-2, with D tentatively TRBD1 (5 bases). The germline V gene has CDR1 PRHDT and CDR2 FYEKMQ (reference sequence). There are 15 residues in the CDR3. Here the CDR3 DNA reads TGTGCCAGCAGCGTAGGACACCGAAACACCGGGGAGCTGTTTTTT. It is translated as CASSVGHRNTGELFF.

This chain uses TRBV5-4 with TRBJ2-5; 9 bases fit TRBD1. Germline trimming cut 2 bases from V and 6 bases from J; bases unmatched to any gene: 2. Germline-derived CDR1 and CDR2 are SGHNT and YYREEE (reference sequence). CDR3 size: 13 residues. CDR3 sequence: CASSLQGAKTQYF. Here the CDR3 DNA reads TGTGCCAGCAGCTTACAGGGGGCGAAGACCCAGTACTTC.

In this sample, this clonotype turned up many times. The V call is TRBV11-2, the J call TRBJ2-7; 8 bases match TRBD1. CDR1 and CDR2 (germline): SGHAT, FQNNGV. V dropped 3 bases and J dropped 1; count of bases not matched to a gene: 5. The CDR3 length is 15 residues. Written as DNA, the CDR3 is TGTGCCAGCAGCTTTGGGACAGGACGTTCCTACGAGCAGTACTTC. The encoded protein is CASSFGTGRSYEQYF.

This clonotype turned up a few times. The CDR3 here is CAISEFAHWDSEETQYF. CDR3 nucleotide sequence: TGTGCCATCAGTGAGTTTGCCCACTGGGACAGCGAAGAGACCCAGTACTTC. V usage is TRBV10-3 and J usage is TRBJ2-5; TRBD1 agrees at 7 bases. This CDR3 is built from 17 residues. V lost 1 base to trimming and J lost 3 bases; unmatched junction nucleotides: 11. Germline-derived CDR1 and CDR2 are ENHRY and SYGVKD.

Only one count was recorded for this clonotype. This chain links TRBV5-4 with TRBJ1-2; D gene uncertain. Trimming removed 4 bases from V and 8 bases from J, with 15 bases in between. CDR1 and CDR2 from the germline V gene are SGHNT and YYREEE (reference sequence). The CDR3 is made up of 13 amino acids. This CDR3 is CASSGEVLHGYTF. Here the CDR3 DNA reads TGTGCCAGCAGCGGAGAGGTCCTACACGGCTACACCTTC. The full variable domain, with the rest looked up from reference TRBV5-4 and TRBJ1-2, is ETGVTQSPTHLIKTRGQQVTLRCSSQSGHNTVSWYQQALGQGPQFIFQYYREEENGRGNFPPRFSGLQFPNYSSELNVNALELDDSALYLCASSGEVLHGYTFGSGTRLTVV.

The chain uses TRBV20-1 and TRBJ2-3; D is unresolved. Looked up from germline, CDR1 is DFQATT and CDR2 is SNEGSKA (reference sequence). This CDR3 has 15 residues. Trimming pared 0 bases from V and 3 bases from J, leaving 13 bases between. The CDR3, as DNA: TGCAGTGCTAGAGATATGTCACCGAAGACAGATACGCAGTATTTT. As protein: CSARDMSPKTDTQYF.

The chain employs TRBV5-4 and TRBJ2-4; tentatively, D is TRBD1 (6 bases). V was trimmed by 2 bases and J by 4 bases, leaving 10 bases between them. CDR1 is SGHNT and CDR2 is YYREEE in the germline V gene (reference sequence). This CDR3 is built from 14 residues. The CDR3 bases are TGTGCCAGCAGCTTTGCAGGGACAAAAAACATTCAGTACTTC. This translates into CASSFAGTKNIQYF.